These T cell receptor beta chains were read from a single sample in a study of monozygotic twins with inflammatory bowel disease. TCRdb reprocessed the 5' RACE reads; each CDR3 protein has one entry and no DNA is given. This sample's table has about 300,000 distinct CDR3 sequences. Sequencing was carried out using blood. The receptor set was obtained from a human donor with ulcerative colitis or Crohn's disease, or a healthy co-twin of an affected twin (not recorded which). The CDR3 runs from the conserved cysteine through the conserved F or W. Fields, in order: V gene, J gene, CDR3 protein.

>TRBV4-3|TRBJ2-1
CASSQVGKPYNEQFF
>TRBV5-1|TRBJ2-1
CASRTSVDDEQFF
>TRBV18|TRBJ2-3
CASSPNLLGTSGGTDTQYF
>TRBV5-1|TRBJ2-2
CASSWGGVQVTGELFF
>TRBV6-1|TRBJ2-7
CASTRQGGTYEQYF
>TRBV9|TRBJ1-2
CASSGQTGDYGYTF
>TRBV5-1|TRBJ2-7
CASNALPGGHYEQYF
>TRBV7-2|TRBJ2-2
CASSRGQTNTGELFF
>TRBV28|TRBJ2-1
CASSLGGLAGFTEQFF
>TRBV20-1|TRBJ2-6
CSAYGVGRTSGANVLTF
>TRBV10-2|TRBJ1-5
CASRTGGGQPQHF
>TRBV20-1|TRBJ2-2
CSARVWGTTGELFF
>TRBV3-1|TRBJ2-5
CASSQGTFGTQYF
>TRBV29-1|TRBJ1-1
CSVEASGAGIEAFF
>TRBV30|TRBJ1-2
CSWSLGPGYGYTF
>TRBV15|TRBJ2-2
CATSSWEAENTGELFF
>TRBV6-1|TRBJ2-3
CASRSGLAGGLSTDTQYF
>TRBV20-1|TRBJ1-1
CSARLNARVAFF
>TRBV5-1|TRBJ1-2
CASSLVGMGNYGYTF
>TRBV6-2/TRBV6-3|TRBJ2-2
CASSYSFRTNTGELFF
>TRBV7-3|TRBJ2-1
CASSNRYNEQFF
>TRBV6-1|TRBJ2-3
CASNRGVDTQYF
>TRBV19|TRBJ2-1
CASSIVGQGAYSYNEQFF
>TRBV18|TRBJ2-2
CASSPTFLAGANTGELFF
>TRBV6-5|TRBJ2-1
CASSFGTSGSTYNEQFF
>TRBV6-2/TRBV6-3|TRBJ2-1
CASTPGQRLYNEQFF
>TRBV3-1|TRBJ2-3
CASSHPRDTQYF
>TRBV12-3/TRBV12-4|TRBJ2-7
CASSGQGDSYEQYF
>TRBV6-2/TRBV6-3|TRBJ1-6
CASSYPTDNSPLHF
>TRBV10-3|TRBJ2-7
CAISEDRTYHEQYF
>TRBV7-9|TRBJ2-3
CASSSMAGVGGLDTQYF